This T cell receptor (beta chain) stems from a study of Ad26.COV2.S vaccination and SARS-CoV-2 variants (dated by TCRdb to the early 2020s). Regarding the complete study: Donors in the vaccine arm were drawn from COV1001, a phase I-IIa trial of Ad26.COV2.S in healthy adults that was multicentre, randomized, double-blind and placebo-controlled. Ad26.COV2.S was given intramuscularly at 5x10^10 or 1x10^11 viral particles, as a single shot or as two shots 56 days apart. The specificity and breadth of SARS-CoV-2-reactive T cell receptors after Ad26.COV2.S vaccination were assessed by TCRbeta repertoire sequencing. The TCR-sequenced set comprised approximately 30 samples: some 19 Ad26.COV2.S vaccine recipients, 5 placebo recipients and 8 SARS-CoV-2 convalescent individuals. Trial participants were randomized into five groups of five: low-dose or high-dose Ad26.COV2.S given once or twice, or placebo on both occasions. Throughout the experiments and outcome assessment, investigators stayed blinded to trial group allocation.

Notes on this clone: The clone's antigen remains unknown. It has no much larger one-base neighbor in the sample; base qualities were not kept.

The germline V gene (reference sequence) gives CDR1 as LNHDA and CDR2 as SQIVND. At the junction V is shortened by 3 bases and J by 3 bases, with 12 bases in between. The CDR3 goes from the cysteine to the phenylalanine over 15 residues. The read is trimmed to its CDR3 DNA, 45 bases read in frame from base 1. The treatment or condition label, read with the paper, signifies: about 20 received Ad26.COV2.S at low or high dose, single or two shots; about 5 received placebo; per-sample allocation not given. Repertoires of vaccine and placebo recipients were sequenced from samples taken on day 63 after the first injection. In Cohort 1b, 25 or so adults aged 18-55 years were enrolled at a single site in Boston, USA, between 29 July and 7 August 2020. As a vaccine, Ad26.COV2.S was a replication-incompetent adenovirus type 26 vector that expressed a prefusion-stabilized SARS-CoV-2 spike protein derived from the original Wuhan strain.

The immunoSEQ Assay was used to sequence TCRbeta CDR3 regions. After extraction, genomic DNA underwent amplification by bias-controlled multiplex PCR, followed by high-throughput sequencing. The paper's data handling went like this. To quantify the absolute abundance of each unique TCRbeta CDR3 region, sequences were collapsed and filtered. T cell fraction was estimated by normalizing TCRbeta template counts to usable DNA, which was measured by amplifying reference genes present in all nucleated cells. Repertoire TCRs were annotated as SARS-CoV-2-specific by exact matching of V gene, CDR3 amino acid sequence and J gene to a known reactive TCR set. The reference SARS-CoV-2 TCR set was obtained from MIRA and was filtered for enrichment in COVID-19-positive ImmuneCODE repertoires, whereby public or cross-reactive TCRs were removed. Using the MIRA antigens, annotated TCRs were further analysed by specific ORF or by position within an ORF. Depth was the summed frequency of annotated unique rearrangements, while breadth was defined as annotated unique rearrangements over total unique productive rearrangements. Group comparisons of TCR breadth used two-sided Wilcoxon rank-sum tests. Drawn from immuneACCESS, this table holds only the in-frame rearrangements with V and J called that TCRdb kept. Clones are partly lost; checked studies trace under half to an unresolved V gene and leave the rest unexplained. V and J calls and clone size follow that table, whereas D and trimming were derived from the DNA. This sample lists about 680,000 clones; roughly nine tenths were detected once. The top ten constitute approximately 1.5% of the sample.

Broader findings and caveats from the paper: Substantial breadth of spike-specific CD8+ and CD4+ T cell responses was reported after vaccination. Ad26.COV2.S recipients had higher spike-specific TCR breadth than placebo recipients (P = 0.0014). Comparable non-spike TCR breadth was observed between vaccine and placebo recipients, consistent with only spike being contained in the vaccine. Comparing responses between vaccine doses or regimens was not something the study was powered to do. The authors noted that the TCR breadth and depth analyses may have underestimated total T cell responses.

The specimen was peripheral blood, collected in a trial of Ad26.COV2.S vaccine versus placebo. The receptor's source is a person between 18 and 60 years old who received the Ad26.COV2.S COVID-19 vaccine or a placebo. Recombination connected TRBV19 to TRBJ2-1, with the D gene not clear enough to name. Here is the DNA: TGTGCCAGTAGTATGGAACAAACTCACTACAATGAGCAGTTCTTC. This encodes CASSMEQTHYNEQFF.